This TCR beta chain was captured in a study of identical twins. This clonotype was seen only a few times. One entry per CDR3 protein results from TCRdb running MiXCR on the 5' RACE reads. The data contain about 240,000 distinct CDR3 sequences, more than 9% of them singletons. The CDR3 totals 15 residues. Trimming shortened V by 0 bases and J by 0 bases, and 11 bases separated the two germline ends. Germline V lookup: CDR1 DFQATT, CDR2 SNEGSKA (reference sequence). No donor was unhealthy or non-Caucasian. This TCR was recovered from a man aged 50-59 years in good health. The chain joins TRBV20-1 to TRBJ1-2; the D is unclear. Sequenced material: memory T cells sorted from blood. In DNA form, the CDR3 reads TGCAGTGCTAGAGATCACGGCAGATCTAACTATGGCTACACCTTC. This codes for CSARDHGRSNYGYTF.